This TCR beta chain derives from a study of cytomegalovirus exposure and HLA in healthy donors. CDR3 length equals 16 residues. The V and J ends lost 1 base and 1 base respectively, with 13 bases between them. Germline CDR1 MNHEY, CDR2 SVGAGI. Turning to this clone: The antigen is undetermined.

PCR involved 60 Vbeta and 13 Jbeta primers. This table comes from immunoSEQ multiplex PCR, and its TCRdb copy is limited to in-frame clones, with some not included. The sample has some 110,000 clones, roughly 82% seen once. Study-wide points: An apparent linkage of common viral pathogens to several of the most significant clusters emerged in a later analysis.

The TCR originated in a woman in her forties or fifties in good health and CMV-seropositive. The sequencing input was PBMCs. The V and J genes are TRBV6-5 and TRBJ1-1; tentative D call: TRBD1 (5 bases). CDR3 nucleotides: TGTGCCAGCAGTTACTTGGGCCCGCAGGGGAACACTGAAGCTTTCTTT. Translation gives CASSYLGPQGNTEAFF.